The clone carrying this T cell receptor beta chain was recorded once. The antigen is not known. These data are taken from a study of high-grade serous ovarian cancer treatment subgroups. Overall study: Samples averaged around 14,000 reads and around 7,000 unique TCR beta rearrangements.

Broader study findings: CDR1 and CDR2 were left unanalyzed; analyses focused on CDR3. Different patients shared almost no repertoire; same-patient tumors shared about 0.11 to 0.79. Without spatial data, bulk sequencing limits insight into HGSC tumor diversity.

The method was immunoSEQ multiplex PCR; TCRdb's version includes in-frame clones alone and lacks a portion of them. Of under 15,000 clones in the sample, 80% to 90% were seen once. The tumor samples were collected prior to definitive surgery or chemotherapy. The V segment lost 8 bases and the J segment 6 bases; nucleotides outside the gene matches: 11. The CDR3 extends over 14 amino acids. CDR1 GTSNPN and CDR2 SVGIG come from the germline V gene (reference sequence). Sequenced material: tumor tissue. The chain recombines TRBV30 with TRBJ2-1, with 9 bases matching TRBD1. This TCR was sampled from a human donor with high-grade serous ovarian cancer. CDR3 in amino acids: CARDRGGGFNEQFF. The DNA of the CDR3 is TGTGCCAGAGACAGGGGGGGCGGGTTCAATGAGCAGTTCTTC.